These 11 T cell receptor beta chains came from one sample sequenced in a study of blood T cells in healthy people across ages. A second PCR, run for roughly 7 to 12 cycles, used a sample-barcoded 5' primer plus a J-beta primer mix. TCRdb reprocessed the 5' RACE reads via MiXCR and lists one record per CDR3 protein. The sample gives over 950,000 distinct CDR3 sequences, approximately 38% of which show up once; over 10% is in the top ten. The specimen was blood. These receptors all come from a man younger than 30 in good health.

A note on this clonotype: A much bigger clone sits one base away, suggesting this may be a read error. The gene calls are TRBV6-2 or TRBV6-3 and TRBJ2-2; no reliable D call. V dropped 4 bases and J dropped 6 bases, with 6 bases sitting between them. This CDR3 region has 12 residues. Germline CDR1 reads MNHEY; CDR2 reads SVGEGT. CDR3 sequence reads: CASSCSAGELFF. In nucleotides, the CDR3 is TGTGCCAGCAGTTGCTCGGCCGGGGAGCTGTTTTTT.

The CDR3 loop reads CATSDLRQGFNEQFF. The CDR3 coding sequence is TGTGCCACCAGTGATTTGAGACAGGGTTTCAATGAGCAGTTCTTC. The V call is TRBV24-1, the J call TRBJ2-1; 7 bases align to TRBD1. The CDR3 is made up of 15 amino acids. The germline V gene encodes CDR1 KGHDR and CDR2 SFDVKD. With 0 bases clipped from V and 6 bases from J, the junction kept 4 bases outside the gene matches.

This chain joins TRBV29-1 and TRBJ2-2; D remains ambiguous. CDR1 SQVTM and CDR2 ANQGSEA come from the germline V gene. V was clipped by 2 bases and J by 4 bases, with 8 bases between them. This CDR3 has 13 amino acids. The CDR3 coding sequence is TGCAGCGTTGAATTATCACCCACCGGGGAGCTGTTTTTT. Translation: CSVELSPTGELFF.

The chain uses TRBV7-9 and TRBJ1-2, with TRBD1 matching 8 bases. The germline V gene has CDR1 SEHNR and CDR2 FQNEAQ (reference sequence). V was clipped by 7 bases and J by 4 bases; unmatched bases: 5. The CDR3 is 13 residues long. The CDR3 DNA sequence: TGTGCCAGCAACCAGGGGGCCAGCTATGGCTACACCTTC. It encodes CASNQGASYGYTF. Full variable domain (missing parts from reference TRBV7-9 and TRBJ1-2): DTGVSQNPRHKITKRGQNVTFRCDPISEHNRLYWYRQTLGQGPEFLTYFQNEAQLEKSRLLSDRFSAERPKGSFSTLEIQRTEQGDSAMYLCASNQGASYGYTFGSGTRLTVV.

This sequence joins TRBV6-2 or TRBV6-3 and TRBJ1-1, with TRBD1 matching over 8 bases. J lost 0 bases, V lost 9 bases, and 6 bases had no gene match. In germline, CDR1 is MNHEY, CDR2 SVGEGT. The CDR3 has 14 residues. Here the CDR3 reads CASEIRGLNTEAFF. The CDR3 DNA is TGTGCCAGTGAAATCAGGGGGCTGAACACTGAAGCTTTCTTT.

This chain joins TRBV5-1 and TRBJ2-7, with no clear D. CDR1 is SGHRS, CDR2 YFSETQ, per germline. This CDR3 is 14 amino acids long. Trimming left V 1 base short and J 7 bases short, with 15 bases between. CDR3 in amino acids: CASSLSAGGGEQYF. CDR3 nucleotides: TGCGCCAGCAGCTTGTCGGCTGGTGGTGGTGAGCAGTACTTC. Filled out from reference TRBV5-1 and TRBJ2-7, the complete variable domain reads KAGVTQTPRYLIKTRGQQVTLSCSPISGHRSVSWYQQTPGQGLQFLFEYFSETQRNKGNFPGRFSGRQFSNSRSEMNVSTLELGDSALYLCASSLSAGGGEQYFGPGTRLTVT.

This clonotype was counted only a few times. The chain uses TRBV12-3 or TRBV12-4 and TRBJ2-3; D may be TRBD1 (5 bases). The CDR3 sequence is 15 residues long. V shed 3 bases and J shed 5 bases, with 15 bases lying between them. CDR3 region: CASSFPQGDKDTQYF. CDR3 DNA: TGTGCCAGCAGTTTCCCTCAAGGGGATAAAGATACGCAGTATTTT.

The rearrangement joins TRBV5-1 to TRBJ2-3, with D possibly being TRBD1 (5 bases). The CDR3 has 17 amino acids. Germline V gene lookup returns CDR1 SGHRS and CDR2 YFSETQ. The V end was cut by 5 bases, the J end by 0 bases, with 19 bases between. CDR3: CASRVGLTEPSTDTQYF. As DNA, the CDR3 is TGCGCCAGCAGGGTTGGCCTGACAGAACCTAGCACAGATACGCAGTATTTT.

This clonotype was picked up one time. The rearrangement uses TRBV24-1 and TRBJ2-3; 11 bases fit TRBD2. J was trimmed by 3 bases and V by 7 bases; bases with no gene match: 5. Germline lookup yields CDR1 KGHDR and CDR2 SFDVKD. The CDR3 contains 15 residues. DNA for the CDR3: TGTGCCACCAGCGGAACTAGCGGGAGAACAGATACGCAGTATTTT. Translated: CATSGTSGRTDTQYF.

The chain combines TRBV7-3 with TRBJ2-7; 10 nucleotides agree with TRBD2. V was clipped by 6 bases and J by 2 bases; unmatched bases: 7. The germline V gene encodes CDR1 SGHTA and CDR2 FQGTGA. The CDR3 covers 15 residues. The CDR3 DNA reads as TGTGCCAGCAGTCAGACTAGCGGGTCCCCCTACGAGCAGTACTTC. Encoded protein: CASSQTSGSPYEQYF.

Notes on this clonotype: The DNA is left out, because the CDR3 cannot be placed on it with certainty; the CDR3 is given as TCRdb lists it. The chain is built from TRBV21-1 and TRBJ2-3; the table calls TRBD1, which could not be checked here. TRBV21-1 is labeled a pseudogene. The CDR3 region is 17 residues in length, termini included. The CDR3 here is CASTKVGQGSSTDTQYF.